Shown below are 28 T cell receptor beta chains from a single sample sequenced in a study of blood T cell repertoires in COVID-19. Clones were sequenced by immunoSEQ multiplex PCR, and TCRdb holds only the in-frame ones, with some missing. The table records approximately 340,000 clones, 83% of them present only once. The sample was peripheral blood. Receptors originate from a man under 40 with active or convalescent COVID-19.

The chain combines TRBV30 with TRBJ1-1; possibly TRBD1 for D (6 bases). The CDR3 has 13 amino acids. V dropped 6 bases and J dropped 5 bases, with 16 bases sitting between them. Germline CDR1 and CDR2: GTSNPN and SVGIG (reference sequence). CDR3 in DNA: TGTGCCTGTCAGACAGGCCATTATACTGAAGCTTTCTTT. Its protein product is CACQTGHYTEAFF.

The chain joins TRBV7-9 to TRBJ1-4, with D perhaps TRBD1 (6 bases). The CDR3 contains 14 residues. From germline, CDR1 is SEHNR and CDR2 FQNEAQ (reference sequence). The germline V and J ends were trimmed by 4 bases and 7 bases, with 13 bases remaining between them. The CDR3 spells CASSWTVVGEKLFF. CDR3 nucleotide sequence: TGTGCCAGCAGCTGGACAGTCGTGGGTGAAAAACTGTTTTTT.

This chain uses TRBV30 with TRBJ2-2; 7 nucleotides agree with TRBD2. This CDR3 is 16 amino acids long. Trimming removed 2 bases from V and 1 base from J; junction bases left unmatched: 7. Per germline, CDR1 GTSNPN and CDR2 SVGIG (reference sequence). CDR3 loop: CAWSPWGGMNTGELFF. The CDR3 DNA reads as TGTGCCTGGAGTCCCTGGGGAGGGATGAACACCGGGGAGCTGTTTTTT.

The V gene is TRBV28, the J gene TRBJ1-2, with D maybe TRBD1 (5 bases). From germline, CDR1 is MDHEN and CDR2 SYDVKM. V lost 5 bases to trimming and J lost 3 bases, with 13 bases between them. The CDR3 is 14 amino acids. The CDR3 region is CASSSGGTDYGYTF. CDR3 nucleotide sequence: TGTGCCAGCAGTAGCGGGGGTACTGACTATGGCTACACCTTC.

This clone was seen only a few times. The chain is built from TRBV7-8 and TRBJ1-1; D is perhaps TRBD1 (5 bases). The CDR3 length is 14 residues. Germline V gene data show CDR1 as SGHVS and CDR2 as FQNEAQ. Trimming stripped 1 base from V and 2 bases from J, with 8 bases between. This chain's CDR3 is CASSLGRANTEAFF. The CDR3 region has the DNA TGTGCCAGCAGCTTAGGCAGGGCTAACACTGAAGCTTTCTTT.

The chain combines TRBV5-4 with TRBJ1-4, with D tentatively TRBD1 (5 bases). Germline-derived CDR1 and CDR2 are SGHNT and YYREEE (reference sequence). The CDR3 totals 15 residues. Trimming pared 4 bases from V and 0 bases from J, leaving 10 bases between. CDR3 residues: CASSRKGTTNEKLFF. In DNA form, the CDR3 reads TGTGCCAGCAGCCGAAAGGGGACAACTAATGAAAAACTGTTTTTT.

V usage is TRBV9 and J usage is TRBJ2-7; 9 positions match TRBD1. Trimming removed 4 bases from V and 3 bases from J; junction bases left unmatched: 5. The length of the CDR3 is 14 residues. CDR1 is SGDLS, CDR2 YYNGEE, per germline. CDR3: CASSLTGQGYEQYF. CDR3 coding DNA: TGTGCCAGCAGCCTCACGGGACAGGGCTACGAGCAGTACTTC.

This chain joins TRBV25-1 and TRBJ2-3; perhaps TRBD1 as D (6 bases). V was pared by 6 bases and J by 6 bases, with 16 bases between. Germline CDR1 and CDR2: MGHDK and SYGVNS. The CDR3 is 14 amino acids. CDR3 loop: CASSGTFTGDTQYF. DNA for the CDR3: TGTGCCAGCAGCGGGACATTCACAGGGGATACGCAGTATTTT.

This clone was observed a handful of times. CDR3 region: CSVEGGGCRQPNEPQHF. CDR3 coding DNA: TGCAGCGTTGAAGGGGGTGGGTGTCGACAGCCTAATGAGCCCCAGCATTTT. The chain is built from TRBV29-1 and TRBJ1-5; tentatively, D is TRBD1 (5 bases). The germline gives CDR1 SQVTM, CDR2 ANQGSEA. Trimming left V 1 base short and J 8 bases short, with 24 bases between. The CDR3 extends over 17 amino acids. The variable domain in full, completed from reference TRBV29-1 and TRBJ1-5, reads SAVISQKPSRDICQRGTSLTIQCQVDSQVTMMFWYRQQPGQSLTLIATANQGSEATYESGFVIDKFPISRPNLTFSTLTVSNMSPEDSSIYLCSVEGGGCRQPNEPQHFGDGTRLSIL.

The chain is built from TRBV12-3 or TRBV12-4 and TRBJ2-1, with 7 bases aligning to TRBD1. The J segment lost 8 bases and the V segment lost 7 bases, leaving 5 bases of the junction unmatched. This CDR3 is 12 amino acids long. CDR3 amino acids: CASTSRGHEQFF. The CDR3, as DNA: TGTGCCAGCACCTCGAGGGGGCATGAGCAGTTCTTC.

The CDR3 region is CASSIQGARSGNTIYF. The CDR3 region has the DNA TGTGCCAGTAGTATTCAGGGGGCCCGCTCTGGAAACACCATATATTTT. This rearrangement joins TRBV19 to TRBJ1-3; 8 bases are a match to TRBD1. There are 16 residues in the CDR3. V was clipped by 3 bases and J by 0 bases; unmatched bases: 4. CDR1 and CDR2 from the germline V gene are LNHDA and SQIVND (reference sequence).

The J gene is TRBJ1-2, the V gene TRBV5-4, with TRBD1 matching 7 bases. CDR1 is SGHNT, CDR2 YYREEE, per germline (reference sequence). The V and J ends lost 2 bases and 0 bases, in that order; junction bases with no gene match: 13. This CDR3 has 18 amino acids. The CDR3: CASSFLPPEGAANYGYTF. The CDR3 DNA reads TGTGCCAGCAGCTTCCTTCCCCCGGAGGGGGCAGCTAACTATGGCTACACCTTC.

The sample holds one count of this clone. This chain connects TRBV28 to TRBJ1-5; weak D call: TRBD1 (5 bases). Looked up from germline, CDR1 is MDHEN and CDR2 is SYDVKM. V was clipped by 2 bases and J by 4 bases, with 12 bases between them. This CDR3 comprises 15 residues. CDR3 sequence (DNA): TGTGCCAGCAGTTTAAACAGGTACCTAAATCAGCCCCAGCATTTT. The encoded protein is CASSLNRYLNQPQHF.

The chain uses TRBV18 and TRBJ2-5, with 8 nucleotides matching TRBD1. The CDR3 totals 13 residues. Unmatched junction bases numbered 3, after V lost 4 bases and J lost 5 bases. Germline CDR1 is KGHSH and CDR2 is LQKENI. CDR3 region: CASSQGQGETQYF. The CDR3 DNA reads TGTGCCAGCTCACAAGGACAGGGTGAGACCCAGTACTTC.

The V call is TRBV5-1, the J call TRBJ2-5, with 11 bases lining up with TRBD1. Trimming removed 0 bases from V and 7 bases from J; junction bases left unmatched: 8. CDR3 length equals 16 residues. Germline CDR1 is SGHRS and CDR2 is YFSETQ. CDR3 sequence (DNA): TGCGCCAGCAGCTTGGCCCCGTTCGGGACAGGGGGGACCCAGTACTTC. It specifies CASSLAPFGTGGTQYF.

V usage is TRBV7-9 and J usage is TRBJ2-7; 9 bases map to TRBD1. This CDR3 has 14 amino acids. Germline CDR1 and CDR2: SEHNR and FQNEAQ (reference sequence). J was trimmed by 2 bases and V by 5 bases; bases with no gene match: 4. The CDR3 sequence is CASSPRQGAYEQYF. The CDR3 DNA follows: TGTGCCAGCAGCCCTCGACAGGGGGCCTACGAGCAGTACTTC.

This rearrangement joins TRBV7-8 to TRBJ1-4; 7 bases fit TRBD1. After removal of 5 bases from V and 3 bases from J, the junction contained 6 bases not matched to a gene. Germline lookup yields CDR1 SGHVS and CDR2 FQNEAQ. The CDR3 extends over 15 amino acids. The CDR3 DNA sequence: TGTGCCAGCAGCCCTGTACAGGGGTCTAATGAAAAACTGTTTTTT. As protein: CASSPVQGSNEKLFF.

This chain uses TRBV4-1 with TRBJ1-4; D remains ambiguous. This CDR3 comprises 16 residues. Germline assignment: CDR1 MGHRA and CDR2 YSYEKL. V was shortened by 0 bases and J by 0 bases, with 8 bases between the two germline ends. The CDR3 bases are TGCGCCAGCAGCCAAGATCGGGGTGCAACTAATGAAAAACTGTTTTTT. Amino acids: CASSQDRGATNEKLFF.

V and J are TRBV12-3 or TRBV12-4 and TRBJ1-2; D ambiguous. The CDR3 covers 13 residues. Trimming took 8 bases from V and 4 from J, leaving 14 bases between them. The CDR3 reads CASGGPNLYGYTF. Written as DNA, the CDR3 is TGTGCCAGCGGTGGCCCCAACCTCTATGGCTACACCTTC.

The chain combines TRBV14 with TRBJ1-5; D is uncertain. The CDR3 loop spans 12 amino acids. V lost 4 bases and J 6 bases, leaving 7 bases between the germline ends. Germline CDR1 is SGHDN and CDR2 is FVKESK. CDR3 sequence (DNA): TGTGCCAGCAGCCTCATGAGTCAGCCCCAGCATTTT. Its translation is CASSLMSQPQHF.

This clone was detected only a few times. This rearrangement joins TRBV7-2 to TRBJ1-3; 8 bases match TRBD1. The V and J ends lost 2 bases and 1 base, in that order; junction bases with no gene match: 1. Germline lookup yields CDR1 SGHTA and CDR2 FQGNSA. This CDR3 contains 15 residues. CDR3 region: CASSLNRGSGNTIYF. The CDR3 region has the DNA TGTGCCAGCAGCTTAAACAGGGGGTCTGGAAACACCATATATTTT.

This clone was recorded once. The chain has TRBV4-3 and TRBJ2-2, with 8 positions matching TRBD1. The CDR3 spans 17 residues. The germline CDR1 and CDR2 sequences are LGHNA and YSLEER. V shed 3 bases, J shed 2 bases, and the junction held 8 bases outside the gene matches. This CDR3 is CASSHGLDRGNTGELFF. CDR3 sequence (DNA): TGCGCCAGCAGCCACGGGCTAGACAGGGGCAACACCGGGGAGCTGTTTTTT.

V usage is TRBV7-2 and J usage is TRBJ2-1; 8 bases are a match to TRBD2. This CDR3 is built from 18 residues. V lost 0 bases, J lost 7 bases, and 14 bases stayed unmatched. Germline V gene sequence: CDR1 SGHTA, CDR2 FQGNSA. CDR3 bases: TGTGCCAGCAGCTTAGCGGTCTCGGGGCGGGGGGTAAGGAATGAGCAGTTCTTC. Encoded protein: CASSLAVSGRGVRNEQFF.

The genes are TRBV6-5 and TRBJ1-5; D perhaps matches TRBD1 (6 bases). The CDR3 is made up of 15 amino acids. Trimming left V 5 bases short and J 1 base short, with 12 bases between. CDR1 and CDR2 (germline): MNHEY, SVGAGI. The CDR3 sequence: CASSNGQGSNQPQHF. In DNA, the CDR3 is TGTGCCAGCAGTAATGGGCAGGGGAGCAATCAGCCCCAGCATTTT.

The chain uses TRBV7-2 and TRBJ1-1; a weak D match, TRBD1 (5 bases). V lost 1 base and J lost 1, with 13 bases in between. Germline lookup yields CDR1 SGHTA and CDR2 FQGNSA. CDR3 length: 16 amino acids. The CDR3 region has the DNA TGTGCCAGCAGCTTAGATCCGAGACAGTGGAACACTGAAGCTTTCTTT. This translates into CASSLDPRQWNTEAFF.

The chain combines TRBV23-1 with TRBJ2-7; TRBD1 agrees at 10 bases. TRBV23-1 is sorted into the ORF group, with uncertain function. This CDR3 comprises 18 residues. J was trimmed by 7 bases and V by 7 bases; bases with no gene match: 22. CDR3 DNA sequence: TGCGCCAGCACCCCGGCAACCGGGGACAGGGGAATTCGACGGGAGCAGTACTTC. Translating gives CASTPATGDRGIRREQYF.

This clone showed up just once. The chain joins TRBV13 to TRBJ1-6, with 7 nucleotides matching TRBD1. Trimming at V came to 5 bases and at J to 6 bases, leaving 10 bases not matched to a gene. Germline lookup yields CDR1 PRHDT and CDR2 FYEKMQ (reference sequence). This CDR3 is built from 16 residues. This CDR3 is CASSLREGGSNSPLHF. The CDR3 DNA follows: TGTGCCAGCAGCCTCCGAGAAGGGGGCTCTAATTCACCCCTCCACTTT.

The chain uses TRBV4-2 and TRBJ1-5, with TRBD1 matching 7 bases. The trim removed 1 base at V and 4 bases at J, leaving 1 base unmatched. Germline CDR1 LGHNA, CDR2 YNFKEQ. This CDR3 is built from 14 residues. The DNA for the CDR3 is TGTGCCAGCAGCCAAGCGACAGGGAATCAGCCCCAGCATTTT. This translates into CASSQATGNQPQHF.